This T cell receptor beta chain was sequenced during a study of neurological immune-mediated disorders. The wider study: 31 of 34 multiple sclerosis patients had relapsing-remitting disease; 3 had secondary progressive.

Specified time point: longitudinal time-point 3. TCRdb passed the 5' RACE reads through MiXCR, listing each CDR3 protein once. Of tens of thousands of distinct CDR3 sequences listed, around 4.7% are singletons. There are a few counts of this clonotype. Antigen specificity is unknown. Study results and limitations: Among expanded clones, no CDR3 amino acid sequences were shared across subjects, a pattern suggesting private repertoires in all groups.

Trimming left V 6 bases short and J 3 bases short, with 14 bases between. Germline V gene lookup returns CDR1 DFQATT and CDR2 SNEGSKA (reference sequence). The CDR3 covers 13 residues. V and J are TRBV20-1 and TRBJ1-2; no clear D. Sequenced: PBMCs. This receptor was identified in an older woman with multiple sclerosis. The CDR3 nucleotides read TGCAGTGCGCGACACACGCGGGACTATGGCTACACCTTC. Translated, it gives CSARHTRDYGYTF.